This entry concerns a single T cell receptor (beta chain). As originally analysed: Nucleated cell counts were estimated from reference gene primer amplification. This table comes from immunoSEQ multiplex PCR, and its TCRdb copy is limited to in-frame clones, with some not included. V, J and clone size are taken as reported in that table, and D and trimming were inferred from the DNA itself. The sample gives about 110,000 clones, approximately 78% of which show up once; 7.9% is in the top ten. Germline V CDR1 and CDR2: SGHRS, YFSETQ. Losses at the gene ends were 4 bases for V and 5 bases for J; bases not matched to a gene: 5. The CDR3 is made up of 13 amino acids. The sample originates from a study of blood T cell repertoires in COVID-19.

This chain uses TRBV5-1 with TRBJ2-5; 7 nucleotides match TRBD2. The TCR comes from a man between 70 and 80 years old with acute or convalescent COVID-19. Sequenced sample: peripheral blood. The chain's CDR3 is CASSAGLRETQYF. The DNA of the CDR3 is TGCGCCAGCAGCGCGGGACTAAGGGAGACCCAGTACTTC.